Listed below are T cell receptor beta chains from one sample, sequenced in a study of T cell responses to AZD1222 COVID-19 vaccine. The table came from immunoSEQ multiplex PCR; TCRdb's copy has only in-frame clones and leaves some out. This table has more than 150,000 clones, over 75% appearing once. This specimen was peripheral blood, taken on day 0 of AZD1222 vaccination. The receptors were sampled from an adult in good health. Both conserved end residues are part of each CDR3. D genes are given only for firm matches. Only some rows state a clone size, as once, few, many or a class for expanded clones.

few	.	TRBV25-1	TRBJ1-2	CASSVRTRDYGYTF	TGTGCCAGCAGCGTCAGGACGAGAGACTATGGCTACACCTTC
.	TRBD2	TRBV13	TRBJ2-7	CASSPGGRGRTYEQYF	TGTGCCAGCAGCCCCGGCGGTCGCGGGAGGACCTACGAGCAGTACTTC
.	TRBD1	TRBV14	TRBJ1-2	CASSSLDRDYGYTF	TGTGCCAGCAGCTCCTTGGACAGGGACTATGGCTACACCTTC
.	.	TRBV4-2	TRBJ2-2	CASSHDVLTTGELFF	TGTGCCAGCAGCCACGATGTCCTGACCACCGGGGAGCTGTTTTTT
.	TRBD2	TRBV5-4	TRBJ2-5	CASSRGLAGGPGSQETQYF	TGTGCCAGCAGCCGCGGACTAGCGGGAGGGCCTGGTTCCCAAGAGACCCAGTACTTC
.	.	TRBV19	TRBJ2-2	CASSIIGTRNTGELFF	TGTGCCAGTAGTATTATAGGGACCCGGAACACCGGGGAGCTGTTTTTT
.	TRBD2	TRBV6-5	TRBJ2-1	CASSKPGLAGNEQFF	TGTGCCAGCAGCAAACCGGGACTAGCGGGGAATGAGCAGTTCTTC
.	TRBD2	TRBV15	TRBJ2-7	CATRELTPGGPGEQYF	TGTGCCACCAGAGAGTTAACTCCGGGAGGTCCGGGCGAGCAGTACTTC
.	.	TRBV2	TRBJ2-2	CASSEFQVGELFF	TGTGCCAGCAGTGAGTTCCAGGTCGGGGAGCTGTTTTTT
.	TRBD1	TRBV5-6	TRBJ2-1	CASSSWTGESYNEQFF	TGTGCCAGCAGCTCATGGACAGGTGAATCCTACAATGAGCAGTTCTTC
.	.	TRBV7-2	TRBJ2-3	CASSLQGRGTDTQYF	TGTGCCAGCAGCCTCCAAGGACGAGGCACAGATACGCAGTATTTT
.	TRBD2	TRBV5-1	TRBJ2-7	CASSLVTSGTYEQYF	TGCGCCAGCAGCTTGGTAACTAGCGGAACCTACGAGCAGTACTTC
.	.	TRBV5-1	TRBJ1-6	CASSLESSYNSPLHF	TGCGCCAGCAGCTTGGAGAGCTCCTATAATTCACCCCTCCACTTT
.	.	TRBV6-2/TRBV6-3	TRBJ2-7	CASSYSGPGELAYEQYF	TGTGCCAGCAGTTACTCGGGCCCAGGGGAGCTAGCCTACGAGCAGTACTTC
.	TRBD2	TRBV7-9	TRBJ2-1	CASSASGSYNEQFF	TGTGCCAGCAGCGCTAGCGGGAGTTACAATGAGCAGTTCTTC
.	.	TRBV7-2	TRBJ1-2	CASSSLMLGGTGYTF	TGTGCCAGCAGCTCCCTAATGCTCGGGGGGACAGGCTACACCTTC
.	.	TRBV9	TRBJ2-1	CASSVASINNEQFF	TGTGCCAGCAGCGTAGCGTCCATTAACAATGAGCAGTTCTTC
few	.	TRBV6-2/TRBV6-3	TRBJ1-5	CASSSGENQPQHF	TGTGCCAGCAGTTCAGGGGAGAATCAGCCCCAGCATTTT
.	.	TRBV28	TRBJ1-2	CAIHSGYGYTF	TGTGCCATCCATTCGGGCTATGGCTACACCTTC
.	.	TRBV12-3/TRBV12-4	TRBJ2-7	CASSLATSYEQYF	TGTGCCAGCAGTTTAGCTACTAGCTACGAGCAGTACTTC
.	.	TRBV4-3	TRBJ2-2	CASSQDLTVNGELFF	TGCGCCAGCAGCCAAGATTTGACAGTTAACGGGGAGCTGTTTTTT
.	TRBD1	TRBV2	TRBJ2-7	CASSDTGGEQYF	TGTGCCAGCAGTGATACAGGGGGTGAGCAGTACTTC
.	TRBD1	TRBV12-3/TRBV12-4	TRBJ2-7	CASSTTGGYEQYF	TGTGCCAGCAGTACGACAGGGGGCTACGAGCAGTACTTC
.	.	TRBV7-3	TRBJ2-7	CASSLSGGLYEQYF	TGTGCCAGCAGCTTAAGTGGGGGACTGTACGAGCAGTACTTC
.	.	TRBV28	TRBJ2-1	CASSKDTFHEQFF	TGTGCCAGCAGTAAAGACACCTTCCATGAGCAGTTCTTC
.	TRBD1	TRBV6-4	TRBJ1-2	CASSEDRDRSFYGYTF	TGTGCCAGCAGTGAGGACCGGGACAGGTCTTTCTATGGCTACACCTTC